The text below deals with one T cell receptor (beta chain). No cognate antigen has been identified for it. The input lacks base qualities; no much larger clone sits a single base away. The protocol used for the library was the immunoSEQ multiplex PCR assay. For the multiplex PCR, a mixture combining 60 forward primers for TCR Vbeta segments and 13 reverse primers for TCR Jbeta segments was used. The CDR3 region of rearranged TCR beta genes was amplified from genomic DNA with a multiplex PCR assay. The Illumina HiSeq System was used to sequence the amplified TCR beta libraries as 87-base-pair reads. As for the original processing: A later analysis tallied roughly 78 million unique TCR beta chains across the 650 to 750 repertoires, and some 10 million of those chains were shared by two or more donors. Raw reads were error-corrected and collapsed into unique sequences with a nearest-neighbor algorithm that merged closely related sequences to remove PCR and sequencing errors. CDR3 sequences were aligned to IMGT reference sequences to assign V, D and J gene segments. For a sequence to be retained, a match of at least six nucleotides to both a V gene segment and a J gene segment was required. A rearrangement counted as productive if the CDR3 had no stop codons and remained in frame with V and J, and every other rearrangement counted as non-productive. CDR3 was defined according to IMGT convention as the region running from the second conserved V-encoded cysteine to the conserved J-encoded phenylalanine. Sequences without an unambiguous match to a single V gene segment were excluded from the earlier analysis of about 600 of the donors. In an earlier analysis of roughly 500 of the donors, V segments were called functional above 56.7% productive rearrangements and were called segregating when the between-donor standard deviation exceeded 5%. To diagnose cytomegalovirus status from the catalog of TCR beta chain sequences, a statistical classification framework was built. V and J gene assignment, in a later analysis, came from comparing TCR nucleotide sequences with IMGT/GENE-DB human TR gene sequences. In a later analysis, CDR3 sequences and most-parsimonious VDJ recombination scenarios were assigned using the TCRdist pipeline. In a later analysis, each TCR beta chain was defined by its CDR3 amino acid sequence together with its V-gene family, and reads without a unique V-gene family were excluded. In a later analysis, 450 to 600 highly shared, low-generation-probability nucleotide sequences were removed to address suspected cross-contamination and a sequencing artifact. For each public chain, a later analysis derived a clonal expansion index from normalized ranks of inferred template counts within each repertoire. Generation probabilities in a later analysis came from a VDJ recombination model fitted to out-of-frame rearrangements, and those results were checked against IGoR. A later analysis scored TCR-TCR, TCR-HLA and TCR-CMV co-occurrence with hypergeometric tests, applying a repertoire-size bias correction to TCR pairs. To estimate false discovery rates, a later analysis permuted the HLA or CMV assignments 20 times. In a later analysis, co-occurring TCRs were grouped using DBSCAN, and TCRdist sequence similarity was added for clustering within HLA-allele-positive subsets. For co-occurrence clustering, repertoires with fewer than 30,000 or more than 120,000 public chains were excluded, along with a handful of repertoires with anomalous nucleotide sharing. Here the immuneACCESS table is served through TCRdb, limited to in-frame sequences with V and J called. Missing clones are a known gap in these copies; in checked studies unresolved V genes cover under half, and the rest lacks a known reason. Clonal size and the V and J genes are those of that table, whereas D and trimming came from the DNA. Within this sample are fewer than 200,000 clones, with roughly 85% of them counted one time only. Around 1.7% of the sample is taken by the ten largest.

The cohort consisted of some 670 healthy bone marrow donors. Cohort members were all nominally healthy when sampled, although unrecorded immune exposures were likely present. The donor tested CMV seronegative and was one of the 352 seronegative cohort members. Each donor provided a peripheral blood sample, and peripheral blood mononuclear cells were used for TCR beta sequencing. The Qiagen DNeasy Blood Extraction Kit was used to extract genomic DNA from the blood cell samples. Based on the germline V gene, the CDR1 and CDR2 sequences are MNHEY and SVGAGI. From the cysteine up to the phenylalanine, the CDR3 has a length of 12 residues. Of all the DNA, just the CDR3 is kept, 36 bases in frame from base 1. V loses 6 bases of germline sequence and J loses 6 bases, and the interval between the two ends is 12 bases. This sample stems from a study of cytomegalovirus exposure and HLA in healthy donors (dated by TCRdb to about 2017). Background on the whole study: According to an earlier analysis of several hundred of the donors, about 170 million T cells yielded some 120 million unique TCR beta sequences and 276 Gb of sequence data. All discovery cohort repertoires had been generated on a single sequencing platform. The study profiled the T cell repertoires of some 610 subjects by immunosequencing and related them to cytomegalovirus serostatus. Along with the roughly 710-subject first cohort, a separate validation cohort of over a hundred different subjects was used. The aim of the study was to test whether cataloging public T cell receptors could identify signatures of past pathogen exposure. The genetic ancestry cluster associated with self-reported Caucasian donors included 65% to 90% of the roughly 400 genotyped donors. Roughly five DR-DQ haplotypes were treated as single units for association and clustering because of strong linkage in the cohort. In the later analysis, no new phenotypic data were used to find candidate immune exposures; instead, reliance was placed on TCR beta sequences and their occurrence across donors. To decide whether each TCR beta V gene segment behaved as functional or pseudogenic, an earlier analysis of over 500 of the donors relied on high-throughput TCR beta sequencing. Donor age, sex, ethnicity and CMV serostatus were collected together with the repertoire data. An early release covering roughly 600 HLA-typed donors comprised approximately 290 gigabases of sequencing data and some 79 million unique TCR sequences. Across approximately 400 genotyped donors of the cohort, an average of about 240,000 unique TCR beta nucleotide sequences per donor were sequenced, and approximately 19% of those sequences were non-productive. A later genetic analysis took genome-wide SNP genotypes for 398 of the 666 donors and used that subset as a discovery cohort. Typing coverage varied by locus: about 629-640 donors for A, B, C, DRB1 and DQB1; 522 for DQA1; more than 600 for DPA1; around 450 for DPB1. A later analysis re-analyzed previously published TCR beta repertoires from 500 to 700 donors and added high-resolution HLA genotyping to study TCR occurrence patterns. To predict cytomegalovirus infection status, the study combined high-throughput TCR immunosequencing, statistical association of individual TCRs with disease status, and machine learning. HLA typing covered class I and class II loci at four-digit resolution. Study-wide conclusions, independent of this receptor: A later genetic analysis reported fewer N-insertions in productive TCRs among donors in an Asian-associated ancestry cluster than the roughly 700-donor mean. While some public TCRs were present in many individuals, most TCR sequences turned up only very rarely across donors. Immune exposure information for the cohort was limited to CMV serostatus. Strong co-occurrence of HLA alleles, especially DR and DQ, made assigning TCR associations to individual alleles difficult. Some IMGT-functional V segments, including TRBV6-2 and TRBV6-3, could not be distinguished by the 87-base-pair reads and were therefore excluded. A later analysis associated 17,000 or so TCR beta sequences with specific HLA alleles at a false discovery rate of 0.05. Compared with equally common non-associated chains, HLA-associated TCR beta chains in a later analysis were more clonally expanded and had lower generation probabilities. Roughly uniform sequencing depth across donors was assumed in presence/absence analyses, although this assumption may not hold. A further reported finding was that TCR beta sequences accurately predicted the HLA-A and HLA-B alleles for most subjects in the first cohort. It was suggested by the authors that the approach could potentially be generalized to other disease states and immunological phenotypes. An association between a missense DCLRE1C variant and V-gene and J-gene trimming of TCR beta chains was found in a later genetic analysis and replicated in an independent cohort. According to a later analysis, most CMV-associated TCR beta chains appeared to be HLA-restricted, and the HLA associations seemed to be driven largely by CMV exposure. In a later analysis, the rate of TCR association differed among HLA loci, with DRB1 alleles having the most associated TCRs and HLA-C alleles having the fewest. According to a later analysis, parvovirus B19, influenza, CMV and Epstein-Barr virus appeared linked to several top co-occurrence clusters. A cluster of highly shared sequence variants was judged likely to be a technical artifact of the sequencing pipeline. In an earlier analysis of some 550 of the donors, most TCR beta V segments were observed in productive rearrangements about 90% or about 30% of the time, broadly matching IMGT annotations. The cohort was sequenced for TCR beta chains only, and without alpha or paired-chain data the features that could be detected were limited. The study gave a list of about 150 TCR beta chains associated with cytomegalovirus. Linkage disequilibrium might explain the correlated functional status among segregating V segments, but an unknown experimental factor could not be ruled out. HLA typing was unavailable for some donors at each locus, so association tests used only the typed subset. In both the original and validation cohorts, the classifier was reported to diagnose cytomegalovirus status with high specificity and sensitivity. Three of the identified cytomegalovirus-associated TCR beta chains were confirmed in vitro to be specific for cytomegalovirus antigens. Because counts were too low, around 17 rarely observed V segments, including chromosome 9 orphons, were left out of the earlier analysis of 587 of the donors.

The source material was PBMCs. This receptor was obtained from a woman under 30 in good health and CMV-seronegative. This receptor chain uses TRBV6-5 and TRBJ2-7; the D gene is possibly TRBD1, with 6 bases matching. The CDR3 here reads CASRDYRAEQYF. The nucleotide sequence reads as follows: TGTGCCAGCAGAGACTACAGGGCCGAGCAGTACTTC.